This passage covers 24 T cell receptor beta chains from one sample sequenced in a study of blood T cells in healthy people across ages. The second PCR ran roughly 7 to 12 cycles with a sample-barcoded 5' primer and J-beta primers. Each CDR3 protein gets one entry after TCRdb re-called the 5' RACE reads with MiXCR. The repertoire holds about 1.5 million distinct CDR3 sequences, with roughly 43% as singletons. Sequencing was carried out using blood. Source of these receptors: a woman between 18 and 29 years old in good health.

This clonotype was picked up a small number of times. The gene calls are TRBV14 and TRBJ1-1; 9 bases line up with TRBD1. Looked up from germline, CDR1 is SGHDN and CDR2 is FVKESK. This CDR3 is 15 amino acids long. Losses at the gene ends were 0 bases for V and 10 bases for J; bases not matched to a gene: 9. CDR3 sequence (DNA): TGTGCCAGCAGCCAAGAAAGGACAGGGGCAGTTGGAGCTTTCTTT. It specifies CASSQERTGAVGAFF.

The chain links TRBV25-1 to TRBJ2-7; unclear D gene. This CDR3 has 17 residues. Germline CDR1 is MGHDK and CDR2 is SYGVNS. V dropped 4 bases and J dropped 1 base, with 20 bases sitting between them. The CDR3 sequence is CASSGTETADLSYEQYF. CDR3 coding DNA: TGTGCCAGCAGTGGGACCGAGACCGCCGACCTTTCCTACGAGCAGTACTTC.

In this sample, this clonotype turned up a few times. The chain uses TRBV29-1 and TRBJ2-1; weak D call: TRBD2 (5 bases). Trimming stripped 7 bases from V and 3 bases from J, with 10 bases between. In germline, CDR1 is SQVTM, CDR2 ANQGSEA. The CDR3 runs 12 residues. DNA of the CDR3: TGCAGCGCCGGCGAGGGCTACAATGAGCAGTTCTTC. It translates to CSAGEGYNEQFF.

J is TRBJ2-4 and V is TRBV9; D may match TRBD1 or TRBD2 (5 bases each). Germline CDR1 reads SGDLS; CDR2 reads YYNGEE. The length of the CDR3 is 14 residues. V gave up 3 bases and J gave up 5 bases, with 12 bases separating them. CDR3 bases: TGTGCCAGCAGCGGTACGTCGGGACAAAACATTCAGTACTTC. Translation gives CASSGTSGQNIQYF.

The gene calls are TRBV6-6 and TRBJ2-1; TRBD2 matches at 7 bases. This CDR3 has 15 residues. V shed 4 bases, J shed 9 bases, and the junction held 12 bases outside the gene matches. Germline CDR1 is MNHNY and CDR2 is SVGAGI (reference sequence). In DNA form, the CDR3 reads TGTGCCAGCAGTTTAAGCGGGGCCCAGAGAACTGAGCAGTTCTTC. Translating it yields CASSLSGAQRTEQFF.

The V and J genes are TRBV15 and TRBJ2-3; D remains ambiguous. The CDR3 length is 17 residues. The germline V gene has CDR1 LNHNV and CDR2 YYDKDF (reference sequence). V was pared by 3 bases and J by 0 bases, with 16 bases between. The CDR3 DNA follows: TGTGCCACCAGCAGCCACACACCCGTACTTAGCACAGATACGCAGTATTTT. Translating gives CATSSHTPVLSTDTQYF.

The CDR3 DNA reads TGTGCCAGCAGCTTCCCAGGGCTCGGCCAAGAGACCCAGTACTTC. Amino acid sequence: CASSFPGLGQETQYF. J is TRBJ2-5 and V is TRBV11-2; possible D gene TRBD1, 5 bases. The germline V gene has CDR1 SGHAT and CDR2 FQNNGV. V lost 3 bases to trimming and J lost 1 base, with 12 bases between them. The CDR3 length is 15 residues.

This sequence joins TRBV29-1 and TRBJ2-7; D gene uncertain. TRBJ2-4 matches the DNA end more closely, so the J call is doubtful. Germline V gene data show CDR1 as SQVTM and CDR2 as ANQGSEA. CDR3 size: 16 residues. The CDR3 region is CSVEVGDLSRTSIQYF. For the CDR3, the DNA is TGCAGCGTTGAAGTTGGGGATCTGTCCCGAACCTCCATTCAGTACTTC.

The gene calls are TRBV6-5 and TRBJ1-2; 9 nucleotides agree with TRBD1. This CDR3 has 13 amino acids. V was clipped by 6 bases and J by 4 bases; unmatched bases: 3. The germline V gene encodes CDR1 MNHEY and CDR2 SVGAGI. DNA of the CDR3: TGTGCCAGCAGGCGGGACAGGGCCTATGGCTACACCTTC. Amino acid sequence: CASRRDRAYGYTF.

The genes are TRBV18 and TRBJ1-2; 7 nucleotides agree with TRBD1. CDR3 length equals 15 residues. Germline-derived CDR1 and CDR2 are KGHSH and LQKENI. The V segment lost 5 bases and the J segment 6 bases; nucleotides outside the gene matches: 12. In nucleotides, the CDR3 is TGTGCCAGCTCAACTCTTAAGACAGGGAAGGATGGCTACACCTTC. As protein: CASSTLKTGKDGYTF.

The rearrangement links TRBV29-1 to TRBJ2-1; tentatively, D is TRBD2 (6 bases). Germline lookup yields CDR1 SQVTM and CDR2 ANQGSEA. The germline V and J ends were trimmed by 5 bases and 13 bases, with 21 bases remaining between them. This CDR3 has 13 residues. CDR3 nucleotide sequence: TGCAGCGTTAGAGGGACTCTGGGGGAGACCCAGTTCTTC. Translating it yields CSVRGTLGETQFF.

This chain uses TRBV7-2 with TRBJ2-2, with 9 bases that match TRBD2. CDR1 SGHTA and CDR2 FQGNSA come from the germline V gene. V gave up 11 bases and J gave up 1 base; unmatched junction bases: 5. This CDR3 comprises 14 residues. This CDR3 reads CACGRGRNTGELFF. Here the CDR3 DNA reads TGTGCCTGCGGGAGGGGGAGGAACACCGGGGAGCTGTTTTTT.

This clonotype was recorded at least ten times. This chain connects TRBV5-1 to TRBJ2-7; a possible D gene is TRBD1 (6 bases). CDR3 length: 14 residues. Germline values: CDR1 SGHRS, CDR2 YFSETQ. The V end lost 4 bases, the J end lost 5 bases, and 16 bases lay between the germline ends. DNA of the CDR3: TGCGCCAGCAGCGTACGTACAGGGCTTCACGAGCAGTACTTC. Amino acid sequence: CASSVRTGLHEQYF.

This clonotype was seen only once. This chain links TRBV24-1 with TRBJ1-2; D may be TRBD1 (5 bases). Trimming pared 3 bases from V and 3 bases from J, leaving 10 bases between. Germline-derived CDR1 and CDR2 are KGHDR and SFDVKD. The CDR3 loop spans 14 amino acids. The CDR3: CATSDKGRDYGYTF. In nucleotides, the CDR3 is TGTGCCACCAGTGATAAGGGGCGGGACTATGGCTACACCTTC.

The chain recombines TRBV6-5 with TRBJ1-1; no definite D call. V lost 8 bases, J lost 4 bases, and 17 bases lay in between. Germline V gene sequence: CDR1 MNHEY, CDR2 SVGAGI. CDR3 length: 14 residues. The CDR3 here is CASWVWGMSTEAFF. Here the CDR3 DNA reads TGTGCCAGCTGGGTCTGGGGAATGAGCACTGAAGCTTTCTTT.

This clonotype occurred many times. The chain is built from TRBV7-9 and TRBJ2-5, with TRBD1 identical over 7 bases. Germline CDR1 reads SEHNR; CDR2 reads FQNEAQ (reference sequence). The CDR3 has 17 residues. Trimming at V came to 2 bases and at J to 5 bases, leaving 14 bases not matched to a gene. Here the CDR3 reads CASSLPRQGRYSETQYF. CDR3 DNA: TGTGCCAGCAGCTTACCCCGACAGGGTAGATATTCGGAGACCCAGTACTTC.

The CDR3 DNA reads as TGTGCCACCAGCCCCCGGGCCAGACAAGAGACCCAGTACTTC. Amino acids: CATSPRARQETQYF. The chain couples TRBV15 to TRBJ2-5, with D uncertain. From germline, CDR1 is LNHNV and CDR2 YYDKDF (reference sequence). There are 14 residues in the CDR3. V lost 5 bases to trimming and J lost 2 bases, with 12 bases between them.

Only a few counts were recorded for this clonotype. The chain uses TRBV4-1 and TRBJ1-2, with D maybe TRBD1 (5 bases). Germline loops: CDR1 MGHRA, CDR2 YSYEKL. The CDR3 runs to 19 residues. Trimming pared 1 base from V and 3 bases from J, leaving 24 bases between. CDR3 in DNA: TGCGCCAGCAGCCAAGGGAATAGAGCAGGGCGCGGTAAGGACTATGGCTACACCTTC. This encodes CASSQGNRAGRGKDYGYTF.

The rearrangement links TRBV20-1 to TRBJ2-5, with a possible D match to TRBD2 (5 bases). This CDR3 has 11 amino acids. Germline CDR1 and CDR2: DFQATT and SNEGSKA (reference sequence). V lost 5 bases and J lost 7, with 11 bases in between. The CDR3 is CSAPNGGTQYF. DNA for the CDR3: TGCAGTGCTCCCAACGGAGGGACCCAGTACTTC.

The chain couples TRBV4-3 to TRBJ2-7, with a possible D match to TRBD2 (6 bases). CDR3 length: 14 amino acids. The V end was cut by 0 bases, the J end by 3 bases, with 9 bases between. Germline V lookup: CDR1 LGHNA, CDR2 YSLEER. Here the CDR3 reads CASSQDLEGYEQYF. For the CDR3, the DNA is TGCGCCAGCAGCCAAGATCTGGAGGGCTACGAGCAGTACTTC.

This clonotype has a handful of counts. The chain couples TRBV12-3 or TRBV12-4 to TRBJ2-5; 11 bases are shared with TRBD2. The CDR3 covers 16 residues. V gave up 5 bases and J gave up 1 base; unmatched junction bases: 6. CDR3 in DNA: TGTGCCAGCAGTCCGACTAGCGGGAAAGGCCAAGAGACCCAGTACTTC. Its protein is CASSPTSGKGQETQYF.

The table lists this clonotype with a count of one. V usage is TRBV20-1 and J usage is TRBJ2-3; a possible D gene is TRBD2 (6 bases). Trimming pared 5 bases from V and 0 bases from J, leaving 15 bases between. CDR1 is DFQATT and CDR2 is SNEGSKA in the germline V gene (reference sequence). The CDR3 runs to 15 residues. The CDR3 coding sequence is TGCAGTGCTGCCGGGACTCCGATTAGCACAGATACGCAGTATTTT. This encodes CSAAGTPISTDTQYF.

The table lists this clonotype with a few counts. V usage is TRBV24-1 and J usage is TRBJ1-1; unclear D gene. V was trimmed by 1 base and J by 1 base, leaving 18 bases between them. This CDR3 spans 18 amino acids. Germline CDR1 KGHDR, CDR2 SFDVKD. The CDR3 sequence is CATSDFEDDLGSNTEAFF. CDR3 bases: TGTGCCACCAGTGATTTTGAGGACGACCTGGGATCGAACACTGAAGCTTTCTTT.

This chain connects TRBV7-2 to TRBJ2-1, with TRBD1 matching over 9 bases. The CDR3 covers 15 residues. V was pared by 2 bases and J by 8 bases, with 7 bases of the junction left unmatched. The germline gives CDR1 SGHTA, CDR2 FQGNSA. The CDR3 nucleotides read TGTGCCAGCAGCTTAAGGCCCGACAGGGGGTATGAGCAGTTCTTC. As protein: CASSLRPDRGYEQFF.